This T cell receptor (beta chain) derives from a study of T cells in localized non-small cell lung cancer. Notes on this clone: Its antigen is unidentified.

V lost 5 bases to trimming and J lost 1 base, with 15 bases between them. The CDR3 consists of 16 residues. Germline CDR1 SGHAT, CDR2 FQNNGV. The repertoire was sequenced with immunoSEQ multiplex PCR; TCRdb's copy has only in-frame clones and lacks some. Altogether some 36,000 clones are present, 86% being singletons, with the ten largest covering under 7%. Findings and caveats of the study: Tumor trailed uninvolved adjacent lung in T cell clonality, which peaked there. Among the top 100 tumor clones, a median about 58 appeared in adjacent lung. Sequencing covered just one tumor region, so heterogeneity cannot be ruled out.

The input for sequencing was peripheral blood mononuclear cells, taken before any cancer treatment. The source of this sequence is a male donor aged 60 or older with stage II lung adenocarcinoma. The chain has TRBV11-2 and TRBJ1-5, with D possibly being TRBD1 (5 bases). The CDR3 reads CASSPGGVRSNQPQHF. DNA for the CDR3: TGTGCCAGCAGCCCGGGGGGGGTTCGGAGCAATCAGCCCCAGCATTTT.